The text below deals with one TCR beta chain. The CDR3 loop spans 14 amino acids. The germline V gene has CDR1 SGHTA and CDR2 FQGNSA. V shed 0 bases and J shed 8 bases, with 13 bases lying between them. The data belong to a study of blood T cell repertoires in COVID-19. Profiled with immunoSEQ multiplex PCR; TCRdb holds only in-frame clones, not every one. Of approximately 90,000 clones in the sample, 85% were seen once. Sequences were obtained from peripheral blood. The chain links TRBV7-2 to TRBJ1-2, with D maybe TRBD1 (5 bases). This sequence was found in a man aged 55-75 years with acute or convalescent COVID-19. The CDR3 nucleotides are TGTGCCAGCAGCTTAGCGCGGGGGTCCTCCGGCTACACCTTC. This encodes CASSLARGSSGYTF.